Described below is a single T cell receptor beta chain sequence and its context. Its antigen remains unidentified. No much larger clone is present one base from it, and per-base qualities are unavailable. The immunoSEQ Assay, a bias-controlled multiplex PCR, was used to amplify TCRbeta CDR3 regions from genomic DNA. The paper's data handling went like this. The number of nucleated cells in each sample was estimated by amplification of reference gene primers within the assay. Sequence reads were collapsed and filtered to measure the absolute abundance of every unique TCRbeta CDR3 rearrangement. For each sample, productive Simpson clonality was calculated as the square root of Simpson's diversity index across productive rearrangements. TCRdb obtained this table from immuneACCESS and retained in-frame rearrangements with V and J assigned. These tables miss some clones; where compared with another copy, unresolved V genes account for less than half of the shortfall, and the remainder is unexplained. V, J and clone size reflect that table, while D and trimming were determined from the DNA. The sample table shows 200,000 to 250,000 clones, and roughly 80% are seen once. The top ten clonotypes cover around 4.6% of the sample.

The sample originates from a study of blood T cell repertoires in COVID-19 (dated by TCRdb to 2018 to 2021). Turning to the overall study: Samples from collaborators originated in the United States, Italy and Spain and spanned both the acute and convalescent phases of COVID-19. The prospective study material was composed of cDNA or gDNA derived from T cells, B-cell-depleted T cells, or PBMCs. Subjects who had been exposed to COVID-19, were actively infected with it, or had recovered from it provided the deeply sampled blood TCRbeta repertoires that made up the dataset. The repertoires were released in a freely available public database meant as a resource for research on the immune response to SARS-CoV-2. Samples came from the ongoing ImmuneRACE study (first 160 participants) plus 1,254 subjects from 6 global collaborators. Sample metadata almost always included a de-identified subject ID, COVID-19 status, age in years and sex. Where HLA class I and class II types were available, the types were taken from metadata supplied by the sample provider, not from assay-based typing. What the research found in general, with its limitations: The quantity of clinical and demographic metadata differed by source and by participant and was supplied without curation.

The CDR3, cysteine through phenylalanine, is 15 amino acids long. The retained sequence is limited to the CDR3, 45 bases, with the frame set at the first base. The germline V gene specifies SGHTS as CDR1 and YDEGEE as CDR2. V sheds 1 base and J sheds 2 bases, leaving 11 bases between their ends. Enrolling through a virtual design, the prospective study's participants ranged in age from roughly 18 to 89 years and lived across roughly 24 United States geographic areas. In the prospective study, cohorts were assigned on the basis of participant-reported clinical history obtained from a screening survey and a study questionnaire. Exposed participants had been in contact with someone with a PCR-confirmed or clinician-diagnosed COVID-19 case within 2 weeks of study entry. In the prospective study, whole blood, serum and a nasopharyngeal or oropharyngeal swab were collected from each participant by mobile phlebotomists. Over a 2-month period, participants in the prospective study had the option of providing additional blood draws and questionnaires. Before DNA extraction, blood samples from the prospective study were shipped at room temperature or frozen.

The chain joins TRBV5-8 to TRBJ2-3, with a tentative D gene TRBD1 over 5 matching bases. This clonotype was sampled from a woman in her 50s who had been exposed to COVID-19. Sequenced sample: PBMCs or T cells enriched from blood (not recorded which). The nucleotides are TGTGCCAGCAGCTTGTCTTTCAGGGCCACAGATACGCAGTATTTT. Its amino acids are CASSLSFRATDTQYF.